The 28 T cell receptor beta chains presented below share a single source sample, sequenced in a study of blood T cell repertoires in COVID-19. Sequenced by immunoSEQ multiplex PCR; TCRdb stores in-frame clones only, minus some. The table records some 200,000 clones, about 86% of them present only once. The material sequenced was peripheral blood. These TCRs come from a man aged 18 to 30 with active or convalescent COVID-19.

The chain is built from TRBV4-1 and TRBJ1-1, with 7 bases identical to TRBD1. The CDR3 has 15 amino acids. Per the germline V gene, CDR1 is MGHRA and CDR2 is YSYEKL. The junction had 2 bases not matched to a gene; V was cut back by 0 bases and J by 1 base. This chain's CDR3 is CASSQETGRNTEAFF. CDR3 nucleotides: TGCGCCAGCAGCCAAGAGACAGGGCGGAACACTGAAGCTTTCTTT.

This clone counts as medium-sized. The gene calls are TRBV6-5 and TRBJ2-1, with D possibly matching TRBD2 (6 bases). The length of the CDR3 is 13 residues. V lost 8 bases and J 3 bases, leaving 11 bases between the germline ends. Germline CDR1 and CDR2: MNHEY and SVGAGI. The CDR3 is CASGGTDYNEQFF. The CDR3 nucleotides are TGTGCCAGCGGCGGGACCGACTACAATGAGCAGTTCTTC.

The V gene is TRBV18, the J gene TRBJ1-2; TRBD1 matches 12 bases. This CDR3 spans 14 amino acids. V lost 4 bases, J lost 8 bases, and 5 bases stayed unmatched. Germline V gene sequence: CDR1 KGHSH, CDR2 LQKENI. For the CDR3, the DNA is TGTGCCAGCTCACTCGGGACAGGGGGCTTCGGCTACACCTTC. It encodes CASSLGTGGFGYTF.

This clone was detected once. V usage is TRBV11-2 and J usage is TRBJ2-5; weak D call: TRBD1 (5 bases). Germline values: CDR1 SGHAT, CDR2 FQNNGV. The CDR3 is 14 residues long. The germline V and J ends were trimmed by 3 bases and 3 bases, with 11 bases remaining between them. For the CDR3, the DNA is TGTGCCAGCAGCTTGGGGCAGGGAAAAGAGACCCAGTACTTC. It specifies CASSLGQGKETQYF.

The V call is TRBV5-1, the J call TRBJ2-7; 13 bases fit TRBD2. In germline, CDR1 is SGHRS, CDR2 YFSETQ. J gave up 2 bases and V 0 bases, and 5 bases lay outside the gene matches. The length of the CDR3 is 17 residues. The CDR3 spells CASSLVSGTSGAYEQYF. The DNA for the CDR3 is TGCGCCAGCAGCTTGGTTTCTGGGACTAGCGGGGCCTACGAGCAGTACTTC.

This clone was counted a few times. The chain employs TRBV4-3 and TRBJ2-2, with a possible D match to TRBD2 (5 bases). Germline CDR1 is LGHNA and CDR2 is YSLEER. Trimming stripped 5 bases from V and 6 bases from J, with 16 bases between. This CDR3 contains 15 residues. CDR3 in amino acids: CASSTNLGVSGELFF. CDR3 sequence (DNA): TGCGCCAGCAGCACTAACCTCGGGGTATCCGGGGAGCTGTTTTTT.

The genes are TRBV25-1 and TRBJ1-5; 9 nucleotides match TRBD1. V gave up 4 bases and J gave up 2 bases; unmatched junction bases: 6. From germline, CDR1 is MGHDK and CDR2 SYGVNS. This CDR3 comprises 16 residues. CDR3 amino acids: CASSGYRGPGNQPQHF. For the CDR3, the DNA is TGTGCCAGCAGTGGTTACAGGGGGCCGGGCAATCAGCCCCAGCATTTT. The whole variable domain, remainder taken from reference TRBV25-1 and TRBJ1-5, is EADIYQTPRYLVIGTGKKITLECSQTMGHDKMYWYQQDPGMELHLIHYSYGVNSTEKGDLSSESTVSRIRTEHFPLTLESARPSHTSQYLCASSGYRGPGNQPQHFGDGTRLSIL.

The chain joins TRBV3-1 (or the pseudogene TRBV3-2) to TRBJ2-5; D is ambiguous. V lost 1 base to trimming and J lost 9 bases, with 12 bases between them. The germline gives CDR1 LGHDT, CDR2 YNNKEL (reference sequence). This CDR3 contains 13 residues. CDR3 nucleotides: TGTGCCAGCAGCCAAGGGCCCGTCAGCGCCCAGTACTTC. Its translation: CASSQGPVSAQYF.

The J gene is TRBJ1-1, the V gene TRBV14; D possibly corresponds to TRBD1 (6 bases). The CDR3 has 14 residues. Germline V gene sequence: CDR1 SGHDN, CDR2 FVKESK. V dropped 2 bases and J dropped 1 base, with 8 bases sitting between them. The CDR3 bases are TGTGCCAGCAGCCAAATGACAGGGAACACTGAAGCTTTCTTT. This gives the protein CASSQMTGNTEAFF. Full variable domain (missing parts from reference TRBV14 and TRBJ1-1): EAGVTQFPSHSVIEKGQTVTLRCDPISGHDNLYWYRRVMGKEIKFLLHFVKESKQDESGMPNNRFLAERTGGTYSTLKVQPAELEDSGVYFCASSQMTGNTEAFFGQGTRLTVV.

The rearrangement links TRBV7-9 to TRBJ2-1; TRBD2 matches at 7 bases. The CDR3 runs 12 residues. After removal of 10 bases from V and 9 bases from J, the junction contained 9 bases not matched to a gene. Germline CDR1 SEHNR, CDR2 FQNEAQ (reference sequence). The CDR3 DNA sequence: TGTGCCATCCCCTGGCGCGGGAGTGAGCAGTTCTTC. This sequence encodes CAIPWRGSEQFF.

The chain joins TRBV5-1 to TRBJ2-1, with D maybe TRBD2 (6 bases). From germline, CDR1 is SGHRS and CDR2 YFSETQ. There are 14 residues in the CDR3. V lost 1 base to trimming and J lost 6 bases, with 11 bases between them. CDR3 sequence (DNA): TGCGCCAGCAGCTTGATTCGCGGGACCAATGAGCAGTTCTTC. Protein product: CASSLIRGTNEQFF.

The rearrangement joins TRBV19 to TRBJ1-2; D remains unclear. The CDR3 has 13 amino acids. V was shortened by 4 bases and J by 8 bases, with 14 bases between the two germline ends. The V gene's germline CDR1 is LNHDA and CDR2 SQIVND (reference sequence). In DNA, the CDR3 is TGTGCCAGTAGTAGGTACGAGCTCGGGGGCTACACCTTC. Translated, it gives CASSRYELGGYTF. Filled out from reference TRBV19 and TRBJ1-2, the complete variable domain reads DGGITQSPKYLFRKEGQNVTLSCEQNLNHDAMYWYRQDPGQGLRLIYYSQIVNDFQKGDIAEGYSVSREKKESFPLTVTSAQKNPTAFYLCASSRYELGGYTFGSGTRLTVV.

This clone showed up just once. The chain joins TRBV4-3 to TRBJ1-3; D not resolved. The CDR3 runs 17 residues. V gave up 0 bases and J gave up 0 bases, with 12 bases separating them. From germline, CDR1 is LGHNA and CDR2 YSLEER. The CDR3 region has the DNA TGCGCCAGCAGCCAAGATCCACCCAGCGTCTCTGGAAACACCATATATTTT. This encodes CASSQDPPSVSGNTIYF.

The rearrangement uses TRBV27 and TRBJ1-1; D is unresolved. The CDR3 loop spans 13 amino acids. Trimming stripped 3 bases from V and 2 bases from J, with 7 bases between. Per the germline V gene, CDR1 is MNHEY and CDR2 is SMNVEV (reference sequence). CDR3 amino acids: CASSFGINTEAFF. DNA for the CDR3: TGTGCCAGCAGTTTCGGGATAAACACTGAAGCTTTCTTT.

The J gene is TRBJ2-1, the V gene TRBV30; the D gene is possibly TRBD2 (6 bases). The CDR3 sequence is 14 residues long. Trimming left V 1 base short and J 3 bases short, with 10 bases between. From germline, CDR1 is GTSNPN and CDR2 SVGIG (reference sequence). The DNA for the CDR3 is TGTGCCTGGAGTGCGGACTACAACTACAATGAGCAGTTCTTC. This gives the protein CAWSADYNYNEQFF.

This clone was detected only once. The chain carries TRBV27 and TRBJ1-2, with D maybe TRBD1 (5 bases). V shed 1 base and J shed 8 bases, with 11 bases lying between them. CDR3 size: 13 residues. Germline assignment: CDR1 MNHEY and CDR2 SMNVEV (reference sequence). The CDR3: CASSLYRFDGYTF. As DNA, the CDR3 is TGTGCCAGCAGTTTATACAGGTTCGACGGCTACACCTTC.

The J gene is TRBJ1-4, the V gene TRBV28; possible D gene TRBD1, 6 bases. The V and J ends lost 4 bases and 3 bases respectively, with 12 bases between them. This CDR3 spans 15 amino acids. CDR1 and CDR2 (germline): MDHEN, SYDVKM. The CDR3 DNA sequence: TGTGCCAGCAGTTCGATGGACAGTCCTAATGAAAAACTGTTTTTT. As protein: CASSSMDSPNEKLFF.

The CDR3 loop reads CASSPGTGSSYEQYF. As DNA, the CDR3 is TGTGCCAGCTCACCCGGGACAGGGAGCTCCTACGAGCAGTACTTC. The chain employs TRBV18 and TRBJ2-7; 9 bases map to TRBD1. The CDR3 totals 15 residues. Germline V gene sequence: CDR1 KGHSH, CDR2 LQKENI. V lost 3 bases, J lost 0 bases, and 3 bases stayed unmatched. The full variable domain, in which reference TRBV18 and TRBJ2-7 provide the parts outside the CDR3, is NAGVMQNPRHLVRRRGQEARLRCSPMKGHSHVYWYRQLPEEGLKFMVYLQKENIIDESGMPKERFSAEFPKEGPSILRIQQVVRGDSAAYFCASSPGTGSSYEQYFGPGTRLTVT.

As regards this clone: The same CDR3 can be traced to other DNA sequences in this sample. CDR3 sequence: CASSLAGGNTEAFF. The CDR3 nucleotides are TGTGCCAGCAGCTTAGCCGGAGGGAACACTGAAGCTTTCTTT. The chain uses TRBV7-9 and TRBJ1-1, with no clear D. The CDR3 is 14 residues long. V lost 0 bases, J lost 1 base, and 6 bases lay in between. Germline-derived CDR1 and CDR2 are SEHNR and FQNEAQ (reference sequence). The whole variable domain, filled in from reference TRBV7-9 and TRBJ1-1, reads DTGVSQNPRHKITKRGQNVTFRCDPISEHNRLYWYRQTLGQGPEFLTYFQNEAQLEKSRLLSDRFSAERPKGSFSTLEIQRTEQGDSAMYLCASSLAGGNTEAFFGQGTRLTVV.

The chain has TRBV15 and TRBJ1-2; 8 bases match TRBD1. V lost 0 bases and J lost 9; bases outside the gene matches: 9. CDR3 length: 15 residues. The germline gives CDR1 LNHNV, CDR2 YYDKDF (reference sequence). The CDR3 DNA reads TGTGCCACCAGCAGAGATAATATACAGGGGGTTAGCTACACCTTC. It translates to CATSRDNIQGVSYTF.

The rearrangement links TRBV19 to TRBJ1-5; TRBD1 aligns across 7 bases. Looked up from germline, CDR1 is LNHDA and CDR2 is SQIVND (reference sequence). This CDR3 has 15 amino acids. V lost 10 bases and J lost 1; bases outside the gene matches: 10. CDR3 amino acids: CATRSGGVSNQPQHF. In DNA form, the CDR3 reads TGTGCCACAAGATCAGGGGGAGTGAGCAATCAGCCCCAGCATTTT.

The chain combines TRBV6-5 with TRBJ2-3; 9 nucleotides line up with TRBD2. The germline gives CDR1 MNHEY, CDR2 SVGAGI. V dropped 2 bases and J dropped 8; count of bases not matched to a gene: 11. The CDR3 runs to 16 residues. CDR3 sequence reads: CASSYLISGSPATQYF. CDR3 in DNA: TGTGCCAGCAGTTACCTAATTAGCGGGAGCCCAGCTACGCAGTATTTT.

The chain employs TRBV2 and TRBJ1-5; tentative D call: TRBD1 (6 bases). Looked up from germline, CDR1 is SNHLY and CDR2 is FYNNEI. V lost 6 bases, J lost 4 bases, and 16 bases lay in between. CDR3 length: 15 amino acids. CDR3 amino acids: CASRASGTLNQPQHF. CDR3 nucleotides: TGTGCCAGCAGGGCCTCCGGGACACTAAATCAGCCCCAGCATTTT.

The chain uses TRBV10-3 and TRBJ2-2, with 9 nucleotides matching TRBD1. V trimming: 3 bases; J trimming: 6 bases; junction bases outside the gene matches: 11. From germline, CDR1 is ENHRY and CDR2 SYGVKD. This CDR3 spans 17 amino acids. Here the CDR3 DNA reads TGTGCCATCAGTGATCATCCGGGACAGGGCTTACCCGGGGAGCTGTTTTTT. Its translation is CAISDHPGQGLPGELFF.

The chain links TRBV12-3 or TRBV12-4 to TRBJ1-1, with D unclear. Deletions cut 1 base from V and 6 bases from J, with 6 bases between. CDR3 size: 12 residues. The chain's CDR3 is CASSLGSSEAFF. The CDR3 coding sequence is TGTGCCAGCAGTTTAGGGAGCTCTGAAGCTTTCTTT.

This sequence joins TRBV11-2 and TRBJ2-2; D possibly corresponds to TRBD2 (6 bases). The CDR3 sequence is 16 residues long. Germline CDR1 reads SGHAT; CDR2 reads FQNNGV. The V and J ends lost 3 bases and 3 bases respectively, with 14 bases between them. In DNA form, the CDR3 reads TGTGCCAGCAGCTTGTTCGGCGGAGGGTACACCGGGGAGCTGTTTTTT. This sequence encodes CASSLFGGGYTGELFF.

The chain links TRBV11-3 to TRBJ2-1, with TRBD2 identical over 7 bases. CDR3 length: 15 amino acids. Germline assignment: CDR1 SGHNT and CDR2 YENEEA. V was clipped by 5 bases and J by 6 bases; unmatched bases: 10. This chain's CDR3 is CASSPGRAGINEQFF. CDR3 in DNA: TGTGCCAGCAGCCCTGGGCGAGCGGGGATCAATGAGCAGTTCTTC.

The CDR3 coding sequence is TGTGCCAGCTCGCCTTTCACAGGGGGCAGCGACGAGCAGTACTTC. Protein: CASSPFTGGSDEQYF. The chain carries TRBV18 and TRBJ2-7; 9 nucleotides line up with TRBD1. This CDR3 region has 15 residues. V trimming: 6 bases; J trimming: 5 bases; junction bases outside the gene matches: 11. Germline V gene lookup returns CDR1 KGHSH and CDR2 LQKENI.